This T cell receptor (beta chain) comes out of a study of T cells in Graves' hyperthyroidism and ophthalmopathy. Across the study: The authors collected peripheral blood at initial diagnosis, before any treatment.

RNA transcripts gave rise to amplified TCR beta CDR3 regions. The HTBI primer set was used in a first-round RT-PCR of the TCR CDR3. MiXCR, run by TCRdb on the multiplex PCR reads, gives a single entry per CDR3 protein. This table has almost 350,000 distinct CDR3 sequences, 15% to 20% appearing once. Broader study findings: A model of 13 V-J features distinguished ophthalmopathy from stable hyperthyroidism. The model anticipated ophthalmopathy a median approximately 6.7 months pre-onset. Blood also contained most expanded thyroid clonotypes above 0.001.

CDR1 is MNHEY and CDR2 is SMNVEV in the germline V gene (reference sequence). The V gene lost 0 bases and the J gene lost 2 bases, with 11 bases spanning the gap. There are 16 residues in the CDR3. This clonotype was seen repeatedly, ten times or more. Antigen unknown. The rearrangement links TRBV27 to TRBJ1-5; tentative D call: TRBD1 (6 bases). The TCR sequence derives from a woman aged 40 to 49 with Graves' ophthalmopathy. Sequencing was performed on blood. CDR3 bases: TGTGCCAGCAGTTTATCCGCCGGGGGGCGCAATCAGCCCCAGCATTTT. It is translated as CASSLSAGGRNQPQHF.